The next 4 T cell receptor beta chains were all read from a single sample in a study of cytomegalovirus exposure and HLA in healthy donors (dated by TCRdb to about 2017). Library generation was performed with the immunoSEQ multiplex PCR assay. A mixture of 60 forward primers for TCR Vbeta segments and 13 reverse primers for TCR Jbeta segments was used in the multiplex PCR. Drawn from immuneACCESS, this table holds only the in-frame rearrangements with V and J called that TCRdb kept. Clones are partly lost; checked studies trace under half to an unresolved V gene and leave the rest unexplained. In this sample the table shows 130,000 to 150,000 clones, 73% of which occur a single time. In total, the top ten clones hold 1% to 1.5% of the sample. The source material was PBMCs. The receptors were gathered from a woman aged 40 to 50 in good health and CMV-seronegative.

This clone came up once. The CDR3 DNA is TGTGCCAGCAGTTGGGGACAGGGCGGAGGCTACACCTTC. Residues: CASSWGQGGGYTF. The chain couples TRBV6-5 to TRBJ1-2; 9 bases agree with TRBD1. The length of the CDR3 is 13 residues. The V and J ends lost 4 bases and 8 bases, in that order; junction bases with no gene match: 5. Germline V gene sequence: CDR1 MNHEY, CDR2 SVGAGI.

The rearrangement joins TRBV23-1 to TRBJ2-7; D is perhaps TRBD2 (7 bases). TRBV23-1 is labeled an ORF, and its function is uncertain. Trimming shortened V by 4 bases and J by 2 bases, and 18 bases separated the two germline ends. There are 16 residues in the CDR3. CDR3 in amino acids: CASSPWVGGDPYEQYV. CDR3 bases: TGCGCCAGCAGTCCTTGGGTAGGGGGGGACCCCTACGAGCAGTACGTC.

This clone was observed a handful of times. The V call is TRBV27, the J call TRBJ2-2; D gene ambiguous. Deletions cut 4 bases from V and 7 bases from J, with 4 bases between. From germline, CDR1 is MNHEY and CDR2 SMNVEV (reference sequence). The CDR3 runs 11 residues. The CDR3 nucleotides read TGTGCCAGCAGTTCCCACGGGGAGCTGTTTTTT. Translation: CASSSHGELFF.

The genes are TRBV4-3 and TRBJ2-5; TRBD2 matches at 7 bases. Germline CDR1 LGHNA, CDR2 YSLEER. V dropped 2 bases and J dropped 3; count of bases not matched to a gene: 0. The CDR3 loop spans 13 amino acids. The CDR3 loop reads CASSQLAEETQYF. Here the CDR3 DNA reads TGCGCCAGCAGCCAACTAGCGGAAGAGACCCAGTACTTC.